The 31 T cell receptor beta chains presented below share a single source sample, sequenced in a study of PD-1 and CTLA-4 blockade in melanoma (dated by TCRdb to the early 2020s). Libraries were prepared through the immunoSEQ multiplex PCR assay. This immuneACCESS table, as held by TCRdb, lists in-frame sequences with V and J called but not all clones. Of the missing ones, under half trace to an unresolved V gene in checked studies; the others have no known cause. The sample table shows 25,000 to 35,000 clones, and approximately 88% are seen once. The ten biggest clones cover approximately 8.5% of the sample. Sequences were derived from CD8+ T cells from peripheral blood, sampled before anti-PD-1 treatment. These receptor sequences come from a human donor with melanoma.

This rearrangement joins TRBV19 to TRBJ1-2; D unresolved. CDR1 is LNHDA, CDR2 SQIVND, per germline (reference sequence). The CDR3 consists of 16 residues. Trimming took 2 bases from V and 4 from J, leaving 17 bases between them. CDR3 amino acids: CASSIPYPDILYGYTF. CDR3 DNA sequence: TGTGCCAGTAGTATACCCTACCCCGACATTCTCTATGGCTACACCTTC.

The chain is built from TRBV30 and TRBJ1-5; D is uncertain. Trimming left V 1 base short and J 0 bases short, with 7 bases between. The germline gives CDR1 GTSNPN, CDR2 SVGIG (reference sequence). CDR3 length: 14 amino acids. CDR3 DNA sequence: TGTGCCTGGAGTGACACTTCTAGCAATCAGCCCCAGCATTTT. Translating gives CAWSDTSSNQPQHF.

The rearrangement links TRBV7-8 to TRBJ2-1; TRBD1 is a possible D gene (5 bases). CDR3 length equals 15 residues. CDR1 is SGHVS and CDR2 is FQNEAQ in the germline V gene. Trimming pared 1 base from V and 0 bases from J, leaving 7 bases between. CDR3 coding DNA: TGTGCCAGCAGCTTAGATGACAGCTCCTACAATGAGCAGTTCTTC. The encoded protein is CASSLDDSSYNEQFF. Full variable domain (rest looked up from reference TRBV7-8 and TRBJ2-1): GAGVSQSPRYKVAKRGQDVALRCDPISGHVSLFWYQQALGQGPEFLTYFQNEAQLDKSGLPSDRFFAERPEGSVSTLKIQRTQQEDSAVYLCASSLDDSSYNEQFFGPGTRLTVL.

CDR3: CASSELDSGGQETQYF. In DNA form, the CDR3 reads TGTGCCAGCAGTGAGTTGGATAGCGGAGGGCAAGAGACCCAGTACTTC. The V and J genes are TRBV2 and TRBJ2-5; a weak D match, TRBD2 (6 bases). The CDR3 has 16 amino acids. Germline-derived CDR1 and CDR2 are SNHLY and FYNNEI. The germline V and J ends were trimmed by 3 bases and 2 bases, with 16 bases remaining between them.

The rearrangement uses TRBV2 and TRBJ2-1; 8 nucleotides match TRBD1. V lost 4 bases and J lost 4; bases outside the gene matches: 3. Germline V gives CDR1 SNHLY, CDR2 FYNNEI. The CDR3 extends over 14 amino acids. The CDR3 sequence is CASSGQGTYNEQFF. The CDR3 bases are TGTGCCAGCAGTGGACAGGGGACGTACAATGAGCAGTTCTTC.

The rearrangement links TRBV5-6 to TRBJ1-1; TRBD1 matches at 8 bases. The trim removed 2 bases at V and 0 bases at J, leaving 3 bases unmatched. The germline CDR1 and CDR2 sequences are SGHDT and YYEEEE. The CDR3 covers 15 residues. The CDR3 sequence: CASSFAGGMNTEAFF. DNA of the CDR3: TGTGCCAGCAGCTTCGCAGGGGGCATGAACACTGAAGCTTTCTTT.

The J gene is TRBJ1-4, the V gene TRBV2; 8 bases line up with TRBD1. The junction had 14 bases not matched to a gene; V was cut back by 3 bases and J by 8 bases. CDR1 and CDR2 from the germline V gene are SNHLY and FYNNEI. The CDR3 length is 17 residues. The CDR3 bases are TGTGCCAGCAGTGATTCGACAGGGGAGTTGTCTTACGAAAAACTGTTTTTT. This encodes CASSDSTGELSYEKLFF.

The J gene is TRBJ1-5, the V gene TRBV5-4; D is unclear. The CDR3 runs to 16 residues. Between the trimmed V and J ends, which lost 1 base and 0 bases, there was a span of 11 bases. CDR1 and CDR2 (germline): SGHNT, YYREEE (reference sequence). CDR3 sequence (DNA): TGTGCCAGCAGCTTGCCCGCAATGTATAGCAATCAGCCCCAGCATTTT. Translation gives CASSLPAMYSNQPQHF.

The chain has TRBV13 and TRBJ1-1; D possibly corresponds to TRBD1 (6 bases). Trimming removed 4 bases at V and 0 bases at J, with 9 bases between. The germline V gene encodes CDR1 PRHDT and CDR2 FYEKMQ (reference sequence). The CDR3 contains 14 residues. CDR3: CASSSGQLNTEAFF. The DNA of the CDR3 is TGTGCCAGCAGCTCTGGACAGTTGAACACTGAAGCTTTCTTT.

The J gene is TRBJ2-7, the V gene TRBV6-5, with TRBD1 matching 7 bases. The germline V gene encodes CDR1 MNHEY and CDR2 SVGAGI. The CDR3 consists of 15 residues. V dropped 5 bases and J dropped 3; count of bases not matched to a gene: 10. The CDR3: CASSIARDSHYEQYF. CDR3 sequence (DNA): TGTGCCAGCAGTATAGCCCGGGACAGCCACTACGAGCAGTACTTC.

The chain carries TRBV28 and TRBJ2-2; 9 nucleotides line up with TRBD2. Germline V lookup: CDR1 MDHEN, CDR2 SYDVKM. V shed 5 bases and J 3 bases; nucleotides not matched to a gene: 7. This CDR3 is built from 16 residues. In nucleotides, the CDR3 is TGTGCCAGCAGTCCTCCGGGACTAGCCTACACCGGGGAGCTGTTTTTT. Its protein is CASSPPGLAYTGELFF. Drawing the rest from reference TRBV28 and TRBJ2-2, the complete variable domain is DVKVTQSSRYLVKRTGEKVFLECVQDMDHENMFWYRQDPGLGLRLIYFSYDVKMKEKGDIPEGYSVSREKKERFSLILESASTNQTSMYLCASSPPGLAYTGELFFGEGSRLTVL.

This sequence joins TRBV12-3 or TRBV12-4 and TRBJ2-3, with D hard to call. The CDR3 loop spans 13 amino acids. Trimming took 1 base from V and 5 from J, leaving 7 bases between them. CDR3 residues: CASSLVWGDTQYF. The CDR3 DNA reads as TGTGCCAGCAGTTTAGTGTGGGGAGATACGCAGTATTTT.

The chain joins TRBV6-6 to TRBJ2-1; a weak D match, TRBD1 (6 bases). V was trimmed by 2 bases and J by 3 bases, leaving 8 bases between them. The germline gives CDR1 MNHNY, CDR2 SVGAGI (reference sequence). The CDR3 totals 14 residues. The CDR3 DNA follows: TGTGCCAGCAGTTACCCGGACAGCTACAATGAGCAGTTCTTC. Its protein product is CASSYPDSYNEQFF.

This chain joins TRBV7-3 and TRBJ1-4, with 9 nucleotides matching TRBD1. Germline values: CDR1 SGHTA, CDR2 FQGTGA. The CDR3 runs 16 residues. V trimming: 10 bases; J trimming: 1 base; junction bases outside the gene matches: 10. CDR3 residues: CAIIQGARGTNEKLFF. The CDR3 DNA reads TGTGCCATTATACAGGGGGCGAGGGGAACTAATGAAAAACTGTTTTTT.

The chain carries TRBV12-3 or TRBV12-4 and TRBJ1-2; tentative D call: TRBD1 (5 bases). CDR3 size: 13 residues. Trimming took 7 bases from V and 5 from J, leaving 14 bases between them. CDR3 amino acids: CASTLDKDYGYTF. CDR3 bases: TGTGCCAGCACCCTGGACAAGGATTATGGCTACACCTTC.

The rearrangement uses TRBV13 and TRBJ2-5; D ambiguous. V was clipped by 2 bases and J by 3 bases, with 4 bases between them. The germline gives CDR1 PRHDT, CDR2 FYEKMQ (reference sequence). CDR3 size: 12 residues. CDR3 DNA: TGTGCCAGCAGCTTACAAGAAGAGACCCAGTACTTC. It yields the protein CASSLQEETQYF. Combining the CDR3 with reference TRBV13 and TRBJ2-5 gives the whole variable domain AAGVIQSPRHLIKEKRETATLKCYPIPRHDTVYWYQQGPGQDPQFLISFYEKMQSDKGSIPDRFSAQQFSDYHSELNMSSLELGDSALYFCASSLQEETQYFGPGTRLLVL.

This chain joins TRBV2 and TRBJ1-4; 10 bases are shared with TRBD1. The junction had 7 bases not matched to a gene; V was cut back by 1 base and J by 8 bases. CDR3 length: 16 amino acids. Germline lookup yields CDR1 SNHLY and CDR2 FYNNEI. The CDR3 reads CASSEEQGDRGEKLFF. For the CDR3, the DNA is TGTGCCAGCAGTGAAGAGCAGGGGGACAGGGGAGAAAAACTGTTTTTT.

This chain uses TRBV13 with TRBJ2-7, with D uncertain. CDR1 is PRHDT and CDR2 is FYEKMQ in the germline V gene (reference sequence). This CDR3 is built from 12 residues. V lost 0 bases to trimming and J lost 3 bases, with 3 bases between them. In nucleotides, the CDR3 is TGTGCCAGCAGCTTAGGGCTCTACGAGCAGTACTTC. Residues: CASSLGLYEQYF.

This CDR3 is CASSEAETYEQYF. CDR3 coding DNA: TGTGCCAGCAGCGAGGCAGAAACCTACGAGCAGTACTTC. The chain has TRBV4-2 and TRBJ2-7; the D is unclear. The CDR3 contains 13 residues. V gave up 5 bases and J gave up 2 bases, with 10 bases separating them. CDR1 LGHNA and CDR2 YNFKEQ come from the germline V gene.

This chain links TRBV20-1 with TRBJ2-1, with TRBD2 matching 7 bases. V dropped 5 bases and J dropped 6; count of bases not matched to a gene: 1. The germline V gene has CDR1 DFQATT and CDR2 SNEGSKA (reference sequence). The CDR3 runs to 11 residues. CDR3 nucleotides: TGCAGTGCTCCGGGGGGCAATGAGCAGTTCTTC. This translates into CSAPGGNEQFF.

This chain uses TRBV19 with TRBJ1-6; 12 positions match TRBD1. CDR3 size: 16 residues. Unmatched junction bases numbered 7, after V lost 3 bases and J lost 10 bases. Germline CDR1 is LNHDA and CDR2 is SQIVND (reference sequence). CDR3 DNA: TGTGCCAGTAGTATCACGGGACAGGGGGCTTGGTCACCCCTCCACTTT. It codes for CASSITGQGAWSPLHF.

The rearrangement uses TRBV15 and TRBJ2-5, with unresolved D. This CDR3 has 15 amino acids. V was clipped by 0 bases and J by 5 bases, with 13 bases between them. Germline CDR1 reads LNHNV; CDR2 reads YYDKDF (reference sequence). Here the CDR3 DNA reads TGTGCCACCAGCAGAGATCTTGAGGAGAGTGAGACCCAGTACTTC. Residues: CATSRDLEESETQYF. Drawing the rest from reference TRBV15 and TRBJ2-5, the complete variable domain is DAMVIQNPRYQVTQFGKPVTLSCSQTLNHNVMYWYQQKSSQAPKLLFHYYDKDFNNEADTPDNFQSRRPNTSFCFLDIRSPGLGDTAMYLCATSRDLEESETQYFGPGTRLLVL.

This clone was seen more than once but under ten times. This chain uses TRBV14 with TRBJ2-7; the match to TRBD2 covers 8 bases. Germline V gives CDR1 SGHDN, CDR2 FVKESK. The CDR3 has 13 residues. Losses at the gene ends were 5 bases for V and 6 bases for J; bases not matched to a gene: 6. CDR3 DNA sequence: TGTGCCAGCAGCGCCCAGCGGGAGATCGAGCAGTACTTC. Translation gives CASSAQREIEQYF.

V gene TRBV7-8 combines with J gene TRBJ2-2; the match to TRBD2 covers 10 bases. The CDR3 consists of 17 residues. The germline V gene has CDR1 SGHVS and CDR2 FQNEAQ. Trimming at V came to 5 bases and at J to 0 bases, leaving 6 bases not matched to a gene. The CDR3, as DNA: TGTGCCAGCAGCCCCAGCGGGAGGGACGCGAACACCGGGGAGCTGTTTTTT. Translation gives CASSPSGRDANTGELFF.

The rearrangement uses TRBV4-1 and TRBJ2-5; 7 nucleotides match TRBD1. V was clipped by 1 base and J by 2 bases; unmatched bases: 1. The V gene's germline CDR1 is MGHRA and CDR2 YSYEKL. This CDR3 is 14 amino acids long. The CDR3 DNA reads TGCGCCAGCAGCCAAGTACAGGGGCAAGAGACCCAGTACTTC. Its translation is CASSQVQGQETQYF.

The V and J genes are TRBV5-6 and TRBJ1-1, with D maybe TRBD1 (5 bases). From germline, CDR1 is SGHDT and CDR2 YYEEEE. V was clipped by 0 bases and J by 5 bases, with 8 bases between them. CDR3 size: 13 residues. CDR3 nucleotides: TGTGCCAGCAGCTTGGGGACATTAACTGAAGCTTTCTTT. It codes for CASSLGTLTEAFF.

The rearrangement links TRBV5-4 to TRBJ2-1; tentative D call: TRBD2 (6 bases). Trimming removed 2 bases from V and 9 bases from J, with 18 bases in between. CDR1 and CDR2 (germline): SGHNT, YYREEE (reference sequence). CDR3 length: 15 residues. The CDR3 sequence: CASSFKGAVEGEQFF. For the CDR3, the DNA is TGTGCCAGCAGCTTTAAAGGGGCCGTGGAGGGTGAGCAGTTCTTC.

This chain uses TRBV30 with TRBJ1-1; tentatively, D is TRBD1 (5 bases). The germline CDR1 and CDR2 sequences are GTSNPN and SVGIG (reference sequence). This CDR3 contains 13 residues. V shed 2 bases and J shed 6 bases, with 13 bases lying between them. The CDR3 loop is CAWSLRGLPEAFF. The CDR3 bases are TGTGCCTGGAGTCTAAGGGGATTGCCTGAAGCTTTCTTT. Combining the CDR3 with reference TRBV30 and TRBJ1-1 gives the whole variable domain SQTIHQWPATLVQPVGSPLSLECTVEGTSNPNLYWYRQAAGRGLQLLFYSVGIGQISSEVPQNLSASRPQDRQFILSSKKLLLSDSGFYLCAWSLRGLPEAFFGQGTRLTVV.

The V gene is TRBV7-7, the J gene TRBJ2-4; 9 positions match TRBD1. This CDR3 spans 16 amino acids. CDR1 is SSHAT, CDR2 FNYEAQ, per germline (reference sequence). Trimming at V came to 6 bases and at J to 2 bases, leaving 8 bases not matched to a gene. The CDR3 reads CASSPEQGATKNIQYF. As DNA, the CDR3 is TGTGCCAGCAGTCCGGAACAGGGGGCGACCAAAAACATTCAGTACTTC.

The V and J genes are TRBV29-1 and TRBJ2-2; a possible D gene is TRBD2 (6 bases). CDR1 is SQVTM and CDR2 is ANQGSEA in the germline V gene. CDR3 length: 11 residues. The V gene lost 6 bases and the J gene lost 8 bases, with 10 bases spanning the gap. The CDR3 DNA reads TGCAGCGTAATAGCGGTAGGGGAGCTGTTTTTT. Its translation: CSVIAVGELFF.

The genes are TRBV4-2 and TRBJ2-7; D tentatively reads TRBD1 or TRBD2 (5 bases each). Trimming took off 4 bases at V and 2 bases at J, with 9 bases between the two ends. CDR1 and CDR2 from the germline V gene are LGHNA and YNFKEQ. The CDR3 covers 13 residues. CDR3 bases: TGTGCCAGCAGCCGGGACGGAGCCTACGAGCAGTACTTC. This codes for CASSRDGAYEQYF.